The 25 T cell receptor beta chains reported below all come from one sample, sequenced in a study of T cells in tuberculosis. Profiled with immunoSEQ multiplex PCR; TCRdb holds only in-frame clones, not every one. The table records fewer than 30,000 clones, approximately 95% of them present only once. Sequenced material: PBMCs. All receptors come from a donor aged 10-35 years with latent tuberculosis or without tuberculosis infection.

The CDR3 DNA sequence: TGTGCCAGCAGCAAGACAGGGGGCGCTTCCTACGATGGCTACACCTTC. It specifies CASSKTGGASYDGYTF. V gene TRBV5-4 combines with J gene TRBJ1-2; 10 nucleotides line up with TRBD1. The CDR3 has 16 amino acids. Germline V gene sequence: CDR1 SGHNT, CDR2 YYREEE (reference sequence). Trimming took 4 bases from V and 6 from J; bases not matched to a gene: 12.

V and J are TRBV27 and TRBJ2-5, with a tentative D call TRBD1 (6 bases). CDR1 and CDR2 (germline): MNHEY, SMNVEV (reference sequence). The CDR3 spans 12 residues. V was trimmed by 8 bases and J by 1 base, leaving 8 bases between them. CDR3 region: CASRRGQETQYF. For the CDR3, the DNA is TGTGCCAGCCGCAGGGGCCAAGAGACCCAGTACTTC.

V usage is TRBV19 and J usage is TRBJ2-7; TRBD2 matches 7 bases. The CDR3 consists of 15 residues. CDR1 is LNHDA, CDR2 SQIVND, per germline (reference sequence). V was clipped by 5 bases and J by 3 bases; unmatched bases: 10. The CDR3 here is CASSVGSGVYYEQYF. As DNA, the CDR3 is TGTGCCAGTAGTGTCGGAAGCGGGGTTTACTACGAGCAGTACTTC. Drawing the rest from reference TRBV19 and TRBJ2-7, the complete variable domain is DGGITQSPKYLFRKEGQNVTLSCEQNLNHDAMYWYRQDPGQGLRLIYYSQIVNDFQKGDIAEGYSVSREKKESFPLTVTSAQKNPTAFYLCASSVGSGVYYEQYFGPGTRLTVT.

This chain connects TRBV19 to TRBJ1-1, with 11 nucleotides matching TRBD1. In germline, CDR1 is LNHDA, CDR2 SQIVND (reference sequence). The V gene end was trimmed by 6 bases and the J gene end by 3 bases; junction bases not matched to a gene: 3. The CDR3 covers 14 residues. The CDR3 protein is CASRRGQGDTEAFF. The CDR3 DNA reads TGTGCCAGTAGAAGGGGACAGGGGGACACTGAAGCTTTCTTT.

This chain links TRBV7-9 with TRBJ2-7; TRBD2 is a possible D gene (5 bases). The CDR3 extends over 14 amino acids. The V end was cut by 1 base, the J end by 5 bases, with 12 bases between. Germline V gives CDR1 SEHNR, CDR2 FQNEAQ (reference sequence). The CDR3 nucleotides are TGTGCCAGCAGCTTAGGGAAGAGGGTCAACGAGCAGTACTTC. Its protein is CASSLGKRVNEQYF.

V is TRBV5-1 and J is TRBJ2-4; a possible D gene is TRBD2 (5 bases). The CDR3 has 15 residues. V was pared by 0 bases and J by 7 bases, with 14 bases between. The V gene's germline CDR1 is SGHRS and CDR2 YFSETQ. The CDR3 protein is CASSLAGVLSNIQYF. As DNA, the CDR3 is TGCGCCAGCAGCTTGGCCGGGGTATTGTCTAACATTCAGTACTTC.

This chain joins TRBV2 and TRBJ2-7; TRBD1 might be the D (6 bases). Trimming removed 10 bases from V and 1 base from J, with 14 bases in between. The germline CDR1 and CDR2 sequences are SNHLY and FYNNEI. The CDR3 sequence is 13 residues long. The CDR3 sequence: CAIREGQSYEQYF. The CDR3 nucleotides are TGTGCCATACGAGAAGGACAGTCCTACGAGCAGTACTTC.

The J gene is TRBJ2-3, the V gene TRBV5-4; unclear D gene. The CDR3 totals 15 residues. V lost 0 bases, J lost 0 bases, and 8 bases lay in between. Germline V CDR1 and CDR2: SGHNT, YYREEE (reference sequence). The CDR3 DNA sequence: TGTGCCAGCAGCTTGGGGCTAGTCAGCACAGATACGCAGTATTTT. Its translation: CASSLGLVSTDTQYF.

The chain recombines TRBV5-4 with TRBJ1-2, with D unclear. CDR1 is SGHNT, CDR2 YYREEE, per germline (reference sequence). The V gene lost 2 bases and the J gene lost 6 bases, with 11 bases spanning the gap. The CDR3 sequence is 13 residues long. The CDR3 reads CASSLQKVDGYTF. The DNA of the CDR3 is TGTGCCAGCAGCTTACAAAAAGTGGATGGCTACACCTTC. The entire variable domain, with the rest obtained from reference TRBV5-4 and TRBJ1-2, is as follows: ETGVTQSPTHLIKTRGQQVTLRCSSQSGHNTVSWYQQALGQGPQFIFQYYREEENGRGNFPPRFSGLQFPNYSSELNVNALELDDSALYLCASSLQKVDGYTFGSGTRLTVV.

This CDR3 reads CASSAGAGELFF. CDR3 DNA sequence: TGTGCCAGCAGTGCCGGGGCCGGGGAGCTGTTTTTT. The V call is TRBV2, the J call TRBJ2-2; tentatively, D is TRBD2 (5 bases). The CDR3 is 12 residues long. Trimming removed 4 bases from V and 6 bases from J, with 6 bases in between. Germline V lookup: CDR1 SNHLY, CDR2 FYNNEI.

The genes are TRBV13 and TRBJ2-1, with a weak D call TRBD1 (7 bases). This CDR3 has 16 amino acids. Germline lookup yields CDR1 PRHDT and CDR2 FYEKMQ (reference sequence). Trimming removed 0 bases at V and 7 bases at J, with 16 bases between. CDR3 sequence: CASSLGRGARGNEQFF. The CDR3 DNA reads TGTGCCAGCAGCTTAGGCAGGGGGGCCCGGGGGAATGAGCAGTTCTTC.

The chain recombines TRBV27 with TRBJ2-5, with TRBD1 matching 8 bases. The CDR3 consists of 15 residues. Germline-derived CDR1 and CDR2 are MNHEY and SMNVEV (reference sequence). V lost 3 bases to trimming and J lost 5 bases; unmatched junction nucleotides: 8. CDR3 region: CASSFRGQGIETQYF. CDR3 nucleotide sequence: TGTGCCAGCAGTTTCAGGGGGCAGGGGATTGAGACCCAGTACTTC.

The V gene is TRBV7-9, the J gene TRBJ2-1; 12 bases map to TRBD2. V shed 5 bases and J 5 bases; nucleotides not matched to a gene: 4. The CDR3 runs 15 residues. Germline assignment: CDR1 SEHNR and CDR2 FQNEAQ (reference sequence). The DNA for the CDR3 is TGTGCCAGCAGCACCGGACTAGCGGGACACAATGAGCAGTTCTTC. Its protein product is CASSTGLAGHNEQFF. Together with reference TRBV7-9 and TRBJ2-1, the CDR3 gives the full variable domain: DTGVSQNPRHKITKRGQNVTFRCDPISEHNRLYWYRQTLGQGPEFLTYFQNEAQLEKSRLLSDRFSAERPKGSFSTLEIQRTEQGDSAMYLCASSTGLAGHNEQFFGPGTRLTVL.

The V and J genes are TRBV6-7 and TRBJ2-1, with 7 positions matching TRBD1. TRBV6-7 is assigned to the ORF class and has an uncertain function. The CDR3 has 17 amino acids. The J segment lost 3 bases and the V segment lost 2 bases, leaving 10 bases of the junction unmatched. Here the CDR3 DNA reads TGTGCCAGCAGTTACGAAGGACAGGACAAACTCTACAATGAGCAGTTCTTC. Its protein product is CASSYEGQDKLYNEQFF.

Only one count was recorded for this clone. The V gene is TRBV7-2, the J gene TRBJ2-3, with 9 bases matching TRBD2. In germline, CDR1 is SGHTA, CDR2 FQGNSA. The CDR3 is 14 amino acids. J was trimmed by 4 bases and V by 5 bases; bases with no gene match: 4. The CDR3 region is CASSPRTSADTQYF. The CDR3 DNA sequence: TGTGCCAGCAGCCCACGGACTAGCGCAGATACGCAGTATTTT.

The chain is built from TRBV6-1 and TRBJ2-7, with no clear D. The germline gives CDR1 MNHNS, CDR2 SASEGT. The length of the CDR3 is 14 residues. Trimming cost V 6 bases and J 2 bases, with 14 bases left between them. DNA of the CDR3: TGTGCCAGCAGCCTGTATCTCAAGCCCTACGAGCAGTACTTC. Encoded protein: CASSLYLKPYEQYF.

The J gene is TRBJ1-1, the V gene TRBV5-1; perhaps TRBD1 as D (6 bases). Per the germline V gene, CDR1 is SGHRS and CDR2 is YFSETQ. V was cut by 8 bases and J by 4 bases, with 15 bases left in between. This CDR3 has 13 amino acids. The CDR3 DNA follows: TGCGCCAGTCGTCAACAGGGTGGCACTGAAGCTTTCTTT. This sequence encodes CASRQQGGTEAFF.

The V gene is TRBV5-6, the J gene TRBJ2-5, with 11 bases identical to TRBD1. V lost 0 bases and J lost 5; bases outside the gene matches: 3. CDR1 and CDR2 (germline): SGHDT, YYEEEE. The CDR3 loop spans 15 amino acids. The CDR3 DNA is TGTGCCAGCAGCTTGGGGACAGGGGGCTGGGAGACCCAGTACTTC. It specifies CASSLGTGGWETQYF.

The rearrangement joins TRBV6-5 to TRBJ1-1; D remains ambiguous. The V end was cut by 6 bases, the J end by 5 bases, with 13 bases between. The CDR3 loop spans 13 amino acids. Germline V CDR1 and CDR2: MNHEY, SVGAGI. The CDR3 protein is CASSQIGETEAFF. CDR3 bases: TGTGCCAGCAGCCAAATTGGGGAGACTGAAGCTTTCTTT.

J is TRBJ2-7 and V is TRBV19; the match to TRBD2 covers 8 bases. Germline V lookup: CDR1 LNHDA, CDR2 SQIVND (reference sequence). Trimming cost V 5 bases and J 0 bases; bases outside gene matches: 6. The CDR3 is 15 amino acids. The CDR3 protein is CASSFGLALSYEQYF. In nucleotides, the CDR3 is TGTGCCAGTAGTTTCGGACTAGCACTCTCCTACGAGCAGTACTTC. Together with reference TRBV19 and TRBJ2-7, the CDR3 gives the full variable domain: DGGITQSPKYLFRKEGQNVTLSCEQNLNHDAMYWYRQDPGQGLRLIYYSQIVNDFQKGDIAEGYSVSREKKESFPLTVTSAQKNPTAFYLCASSFGLALSYEQYFGPGTRLTVT.

This clone was picked up one time. This chain connects TRBV5-1 to TRBJ1-1, with D maybe TRBD1 (5 bases). Trimming removed 0 bases from V and 3 bases from J, with 9 bases in between. The CDR3 has 14 amino acids. Germline V gives CDR1 SGHRS, CDR2 YFSETQ. In DNA, the CDR3 is TGCGCCAGCAGCTTGGACCAGGGTTACACTGAAGCTTTCTTT. This gives the protein CASSLDQGYTEAFF.

The chain couples TRBV25-1 to TRBJ2-1; 8 bases are shared with TRBD2. This CDR3 region has 16 residues. Germline assignment: CDR1 MGHDK and CDR2 SYGVNS. With 5 bases clipped from V and 5 bases from J, the junction kept 11 bases outside the gene matches. As DNA, the CDR3 is TGTGCCAGCAGTAAAACCTCGGGACTAGGCAACAATGAGCAGTTCTTC. Residues: CASSKTSGLGNNEQFF. Together with reference TRBV25-1 and TRBJ2-1, the CDR3 gives the full variable domain: EADIYQTPRYLVIGTGKKITLECSQTMGHDKMYWYQQDPGMELHLIHYSYGVNSTEKGDLSSESTVSRIRTEHFPLTLESARPSHTSQYLCASSKTSGLGNNEQFFGPGTRLTVL.

The chain joins TRBV27 to TRBJ2-2; D might be TRBD1 (5 bases). The CDR3 length is 14 residues. V was clipped by 0 bases and J by 6 bases, with 8 bases between them. The germline gives CDR1 MNHEY, CDR2 SMNVEV (reference sequence). CDR3 DNA sequence: TGTGCCAGCAGTTTATCGCAGGGATCCGGGGAGCTGTTTTTT. It translates to CASSLSQGSGELFF.

This chain uses TRBV7-9 with TRBJ2-5, with D maybe TRBD1 (5 bases). Germline V gene data show CDR1 as SEHNR and CDR2 as FQNEAQ (reference sequence). The CDR3 has 13 residues. V was cut by 5 bases and J by 3 bases, with 10 bases left in between. The CDR3 protein is CASSAKGKETQYF. The CDR3 nucleotides are TGTGCCAGCAGCGCGAAGGGGAAAGAGACCCAGTACTTC.

V gene TRBV2 combines with J gene TRBJ2-1, with 8 bases fitting TRBD2. The V and J ends lost 2 bases and 9 bases, in that order; junction bases with no gene match: 9. The CDR3 spans 15 residues. CDR1 and CDR2 from the germline V gene are SNHLY and FYNNEI. CDR3 in amino acids: CASSERGLGASEQFF. CDR3 DNA sequence: TGTGCCAGCAGTGAAAGGGGACTAGGCGCCAGTGAGCAGTTCTTC. Together with reference TRBV2 and TRBJ2-1, the CDR3 gives the full variable domain: EPEVTQTPSHQVTQMGQEVILRCVPISNHLYFYWYRQILGQKVEFLVSFYNNEISEKSEIFDDQFSVERPDGSNFTLKIRSTKLEDSAMYFCASSERGLGASEQFFGPGTRLTVL.